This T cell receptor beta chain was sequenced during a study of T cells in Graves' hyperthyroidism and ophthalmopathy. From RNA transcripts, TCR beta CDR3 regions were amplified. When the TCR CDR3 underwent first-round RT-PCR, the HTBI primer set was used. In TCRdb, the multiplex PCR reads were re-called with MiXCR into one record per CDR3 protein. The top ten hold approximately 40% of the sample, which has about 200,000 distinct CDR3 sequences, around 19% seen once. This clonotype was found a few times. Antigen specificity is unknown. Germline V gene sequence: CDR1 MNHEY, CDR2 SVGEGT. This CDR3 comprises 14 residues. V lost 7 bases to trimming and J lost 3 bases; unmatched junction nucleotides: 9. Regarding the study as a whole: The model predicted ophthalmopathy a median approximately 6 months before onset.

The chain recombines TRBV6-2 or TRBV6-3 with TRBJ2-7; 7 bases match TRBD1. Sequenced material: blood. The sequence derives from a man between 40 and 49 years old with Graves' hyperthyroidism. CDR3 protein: CASTPRGQVYEQYF. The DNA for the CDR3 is TGTGCCAGCACCCCAAGGGGGCAAGTCTACGAGCAGTACTTC.